This record looks at one T cell receptor (beta chain) sequence and its context. V shed 3 bases, J shed 4 bases, and the junction held 5 bases outside the gene matches. This CDR3 region has 14 residues. Germline lookup yields CDR1 MDHEN and CDR2 SYDVKM. The data originate from a study of blood T cell repertoires in COVID-19. Produced via immunoSEQ multiplex PCR; TCRdb's table is partial and in-frame only. This sample carries tens of thousands of clones, around 80% of them seen once, and the ten largest clones take about 25%. The rearrangement uses TRBV28 and TRBJ1-2; TRBD1 agrees at 7 bases. The source is a man aged 55-75 years with active or convalescent COVID-19. The sample consisted of peripheral blood. CDR3 protein: CASSFRGGGYGYTF. For the CDR3, the DNA is TGTGCCAGCAGTTTCAGAGGGGGCGGCTATGGCTACACCTTC.